The next 17 T cell receptor beta chains were all read from a single sample in a study of OX40 agonist ivuxolimab in advanced cancers. Assay: immunoSEQ multiplex PCR; the TCRdb copy retains only in-frame clones and omits some. The sample holds around 67,000 clones, around nine tenths seen once. The material was CD4+ or CD8+ T cells sorted from blood, obtained in a trial of the OX40 agonist ivuxolimab. The receptors derive from an adult with an advanced solid tumor such as melanoma, head and neck, liver or kidney cancer.

J is TRBJ2-1 and V is TRBV6-1; TRBD2 matches 12 bases. V lost 4 bases and J lost 5; bases outside the gene matches: 9. The germline gives CDR1 MNHNS, CDR2 SASEGT. The CDR3 is made up of 17 amino acids. CDR3 DNA: TGTGCCAGCAGTGGAACTAGCGGGAGGTCCTGGGACAATGAGCAGTTCTTC. Translating it yields CASSGTSGRSWDNEQFF.

The CDR3 nucleotides are TGTGCCAGCAGCTTGCCACAGACTTTGAACACTGAAGCTTTCTTT. It yields the protein CASSLPQTLNTEAFF. This chain links TRBV7-2 with TRBJ1-1; D not resolved. V was trimmed by 3 bases and J by 0 bases, leaving 11 bases between them. The CDR3 covers 15 residues. Germline V lookup: CDR1 SGHTA, CDR2 FQGNSA.

The CDR3 loop reads CASSSPPSFYEQYF. The CDR3 region has the DNA TGTGCCAGCAGCTCACCACCTAGTTTCTACGAGCAGTACTTC. The chain uses TRBV7-2 and TRBJ2-7; the D is unclear. Trimming removed 4 bases from V and 3 bases from J, with 13 bases in between. The CDR3 spans 14 residues. Germline assignment: CDR1 SGHTA and CDR2 FQGNSA.

The chain is built from TRBV7-9 and TRBJ1-1, with TRBD1 as a possible D gene (5 bases). Trimming left V 5 bases short and J 7 bases short, with 17 bases between. CDR3 size: 14 residues. CDR1 and CDR2 (germline): SEHNR, FQNEAQ (reference sequence). The CDR3 coding sequence is TGTGCCAGCAGCCCTCTAGACAGCCGAGGTGAAGCTTTCTTT. Its protein is CASSPLDSRGEAFF.

The rearrangement links TRBV27 to TRBJ1-1; 8 bases match TRBD1. The CDR3 covers 16 residues. With V trimmed by 6 bases and J by 0 bases, 9 bases remained unmatched. Germline CDR1 reads MNHEY; CDR2 reads SMNVEV (reference sequence). The CDR3 sequence is CASRPGQATMNTEAFF. For the CDR3, the DNA is TGTGCCAGCAGACCGGGACAGGCCACCATGAACACTGAAGCTTTCTTT.

This chain uses TRBV28 with TRBJ2-7, with D perhaps matching TRBD1 (6 bases). V was cut by 4 bases and J by 2 bases, with 15 bases left in between. This CDR3 comprises 15 residues. Germline V gives CDR1 MDHEN, CDR2 SYDVKM. CDR3 in DNA: TGTGCCAGCAGTTCTCCGGGACATCCACCCTACGAGCAGTACTTC. It codes for CASSSPGHPPYEQYF. Full variable domain (outside the CDR3, taken from reference TRBV28 and TRBJ2-7): DVKVTQSSRYLVKRTGEKVFLECVQDMDHENMFWYRQDPGLGLRLIYFSYDVKMKEKGDIPEGYSVSREKKERFSLILESASTNQTSMYLCASSSPGHPPYEQYFGPGTRLTVT.

The chain joins TRBV5-1 to TRBJ2-5, with TRBD2 identical over 10 bases. CDR1 and CDR2 (germline): SGHRS, YFSETQ. Germline trimming cut 1 base from V and 5 bases from J; bases unmatched to any gene: 8. The CDR3 covers 16 residues. The CDR3 sequence: CASSLITSGNWETQYF. The DNA for the CDR3 is TGCGCCAGCAGCTTGATTACTAGCGGGAATTGGGAGACCCAGTACTTC.

The chain joins TRBV2 to TRBJ1-1; a possible D gene is TRBD1 (5 bases). The CDR3 extends over 14 amino acids. Looked up from germline, CDR1 is SNHLY and CDR2 is FYNNEI. The V end lost 4 bases, the J end lost 6 bases, and 15 bases lay between the germline ends. The chain's CDR3 is CASSVSRGFSEAFF. CDR3 coding DNA: TGTGCCAGCAGTGTTTCCCGGGGGTTCTCTGAAGCTTTCTTT.

This clone was counted between two and nine times. The CDR3 loop reads CASSLAGDGRSPLHF. The CDR3 nucleotides are TGTGCCAGCAGCTTGGCCGGGGATGGGCGATCACCCCTCCACTTT. The chain uses TRBV5-5 and TRBJ1-6; D unresolved. Per the germline V gene, CDR1 is SGHKS and CDR2 is YYEKEE (reference sequence). V lost 0 bases and J 10 bases, leaving 14 bases between the germline ends. This CDR3 contains 15 residues.

The chain recombines TRBV5-1 with TRBJ2-5; 9 bases align to TRBD1. V gave up 5 bases and J gave up 5 bases; unmatched junction bases: 4. The germline V gene has CDR1 SGHRS and CDR2 YFSETQ. The CDR3 totals 13 residues. CDR3 DNA: TGCGCCAGCAGACAGGGGGCCGACGAGACCCAGTACTTC. It translates to CASRQGADETQYF.

The chain carries TRBV18 and TRBJ1-2; the D gene is possibly TRBD1 (5 bases). Germline lookup yields CDR1 KGHSH and CDR2 LQKENI. This CDR3 spans 16 amino acids. The ends were cut back, 2 bases at V and 0 bases at J, with 13 bases in the middle. CDR3 nucleotide sequence: TGTGCCAGCTCACCAAACCCGCAGGGAGCTAACTATGGCTACACCTTC. It codes for CASSPNPQGANYGYTF.

With respect to this clone: The junction does not match germline at one end; this may be a read error. The rearrangement joins TRBV30 to TRBJ2-7; 11 nucleotides align to TRBD2. This CDR3 spans 12 amino acids. Looked up from germline, CDR1 is GTSNPN and CDR2 is SVGIG (reference sequence). The CDR3 sequence is CRRLAGSYEQYF. The CDR3, as DNA: TGCCGGCGACTAGCGGGGTCCTACGAGCAGTACTTC.

V usage is TRBV28 and J usage is TRBJ1-1, with a possible D match to TRBD1 (6 bases). Germline assignment: CDR1 MDHEN and CDR2 SYDVKM. Deletions cut 6 bases from V and 0 bases from J, with 14 bases between. The CDR3 loop spans 15 amino acids. The CDR3 sequence is CASRGQGHMNTEAFF. In nucleotides, the CDR3 is TGTGCCAGCAGGGGGCAGGGGCATATGAACACTGAAGCTTTCTTT.

The chain links TRBV5-6 to TRBJ1-5; D gene ambiguous. This CDR3 contains 14 residues. Germline assignment: CDR1 SGHDT and CDR2 YYEEEE. Trimming pared 1 base from V and 0 bases from J, leaving 5 bases between. CDR3 loop: CASSLLNSNQPQHF. CDR3 in DNA: TGTGCCAGCAGCTTGCTGAATAGCAATCAGCCCCAGCATTTT.

The chain has TRBV10-3 and TRBJ2-7; D assignment may be TRBD1 or TRBD2 (5 bases each). CDR3 length: 15 amino acids. The V gene's germline CDR1 is ENHRY and CDR2 SYGVKD. V was clipped by 6 bases and J by 2 bases, with 17 bases between them. CDR3 in amino acids: CAISQSRDHTYEQYF. CDR3 nucleotides: TGTGCCATCAGCCAAAGCCGGGACCACACCTACGAGCAGTACTTC.

DNA of the CDR3: TGTGCCAGCAGCCCCCCTGGGCAGGGTGGAGAGCAGTACTTC. Its translation is CASSPPGQGGEQYF. The V and J genes are TRBV11-2 and TRBJ2-7; maybe TRBD1 (5 bases). CDR1 SGHAT and CDR2 FQNNGV come from the germline V gene. V was clipped by 5 bases and J by 7 bases, with 18 bases between them. The CDR3 extends over 14 amino acids.

The chain combines TRBV9 with TRBJ2-1; a possible D gene is TRBD1 (5 bases). CDR1 is SGDLS and CDR2 is YYNGEE in the germline V gene. The CDR3 length is 13 residues. The germline V and J ends were trimmed by 3 bases and 5 bases, with 9 bases remaining between them. The CDR3 here is CASSGRGNNEQFF. The CDR3 region has the DNA TGTGCCAGCAGCGGTAGGGGCAACAATGAGCAGTTCTTC.